This TCR beta chain stems from a study of T cell repertoires in cytomegalovirus infection. The wider study: Recently identified HLA-C-restricted CMV epitopes and well-studied HLA-B-restricted CMV epitopes were used by the study. Public TCR beta signatures were indicative of both CMV infection and a matching HLA type. The study's findings and limits: The study found HLA-C-restricted CMV-specific TCR beta clonotypes dominating the ex vivo response. Individuals carrying CMV plus the relevant HLA were identified by cumulative frequency of public TCR beta families.

TCRdb used MiXCR to reprocess the reads, holding one entry per CDR3 protein. The data contain about 220,000 distinct CDR3 sequences, approximately 40% of them seen just once; the ten biggest clones take up about 60%. This CDR3 spans 15 amino acids. Germline lookup yields CDR1 SGHVS and CDR2 FQNEAQ. For this clonotype: Its antigen is not identified. Relative to the germline gene, one junction end is altered; a read error may explain this.

This specimen consisted of CD8+ T cells from cultured PBMCs, obtained from culture after CMV antigen stimulation. The sequence derives from a human donor in good health (CMV status not recorded). Some clones in this sample may be carry-over from other donors' samples. The chain couples TRBV7-8 to TRBJ1-5; no clear D gene. CDR3 nucleotide sequence: TGTGCCAGCAGCTTAGCGCGGCGGGATAATCAGCCCAAGCATTTT. Protein product: CASSLARRDNQPKHF.